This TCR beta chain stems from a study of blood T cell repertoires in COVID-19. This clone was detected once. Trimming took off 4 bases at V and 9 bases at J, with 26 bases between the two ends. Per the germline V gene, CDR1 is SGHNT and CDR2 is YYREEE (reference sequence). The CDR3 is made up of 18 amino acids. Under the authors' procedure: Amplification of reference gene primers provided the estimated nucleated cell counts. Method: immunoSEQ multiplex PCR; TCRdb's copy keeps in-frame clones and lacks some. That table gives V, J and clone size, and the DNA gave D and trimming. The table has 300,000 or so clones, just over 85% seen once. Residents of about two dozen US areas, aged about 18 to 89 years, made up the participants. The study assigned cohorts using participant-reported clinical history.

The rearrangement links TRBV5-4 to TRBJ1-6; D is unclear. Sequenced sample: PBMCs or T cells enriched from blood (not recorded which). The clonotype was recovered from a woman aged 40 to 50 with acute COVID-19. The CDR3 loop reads CASSASPRPGADGSPLHF. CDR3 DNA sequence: TGTGCCAGCAGCGCGTCCCCAAGACCGGGAGCAGATGGTTCACCCCTCCACTTT.